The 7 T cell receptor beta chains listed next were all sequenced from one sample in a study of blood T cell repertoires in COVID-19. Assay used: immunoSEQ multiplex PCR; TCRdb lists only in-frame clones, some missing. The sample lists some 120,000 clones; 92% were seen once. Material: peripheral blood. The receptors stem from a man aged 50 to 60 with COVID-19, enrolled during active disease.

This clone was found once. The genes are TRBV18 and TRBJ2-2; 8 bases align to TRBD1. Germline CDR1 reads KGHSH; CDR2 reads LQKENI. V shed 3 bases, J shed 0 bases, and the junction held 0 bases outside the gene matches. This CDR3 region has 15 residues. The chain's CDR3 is CASSPRGPNTGELFF. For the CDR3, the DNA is TGTGCCAGCTCACCCAGGGGGCCGAACACCGGGGAGCTGTTTTTT.

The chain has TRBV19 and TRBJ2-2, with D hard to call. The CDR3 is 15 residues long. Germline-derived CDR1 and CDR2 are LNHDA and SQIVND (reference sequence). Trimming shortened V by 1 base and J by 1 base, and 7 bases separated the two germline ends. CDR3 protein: CASSIVSLNTGELFF. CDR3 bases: TGTGCCAGTAGTATAGTATCACTGAACACCGGGGAGCTGTTTTTT. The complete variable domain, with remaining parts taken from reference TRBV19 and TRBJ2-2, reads DGGITQSPKYLFRKEGQNVTLSCEQNLNHDAMYWYRQDPGQGLRLIYYSQIVNDFQKGDIAEGYSVSREKKESFPLTVTSAQKNPTAFYLCASSIVSLNTGELFFGEGSRLTVL.

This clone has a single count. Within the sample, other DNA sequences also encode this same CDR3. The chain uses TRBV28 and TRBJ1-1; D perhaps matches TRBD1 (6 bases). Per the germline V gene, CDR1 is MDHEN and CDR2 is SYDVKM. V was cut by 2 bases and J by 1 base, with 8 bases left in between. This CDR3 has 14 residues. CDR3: CASSLGQKNTEAFF. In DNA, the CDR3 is TGTGCCAGCAGTTTAGGACAGAAGAACACTGAAGCTTTCTTT.

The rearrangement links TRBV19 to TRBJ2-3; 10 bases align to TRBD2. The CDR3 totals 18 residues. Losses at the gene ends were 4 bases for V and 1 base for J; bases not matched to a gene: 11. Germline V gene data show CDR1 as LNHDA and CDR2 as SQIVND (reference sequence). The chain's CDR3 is CASSKGAPGTSGTDTQYF. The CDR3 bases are TGTGCCAGTAGTAAGGGGGCACCCGGGACTAGCGGCACAGATACGCAGTATTTT.

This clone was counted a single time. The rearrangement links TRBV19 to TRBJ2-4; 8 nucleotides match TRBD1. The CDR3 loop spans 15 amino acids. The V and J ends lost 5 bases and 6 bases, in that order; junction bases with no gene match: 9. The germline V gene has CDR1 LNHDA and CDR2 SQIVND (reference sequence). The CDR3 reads CASSSAGGMGNIQYF. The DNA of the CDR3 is TGTGCCAGTAGTTCCGCAGGGGGCATGGGAAACATTCAGTACTTC.

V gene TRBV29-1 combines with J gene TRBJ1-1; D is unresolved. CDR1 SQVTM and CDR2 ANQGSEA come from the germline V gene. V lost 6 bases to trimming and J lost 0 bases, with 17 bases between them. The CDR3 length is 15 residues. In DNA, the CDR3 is TGCAGCGTGGCCCGGGTGTCTCAGATGAACACTGAAGCTTTCTTT. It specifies CSVARVSQMNTEAFF.

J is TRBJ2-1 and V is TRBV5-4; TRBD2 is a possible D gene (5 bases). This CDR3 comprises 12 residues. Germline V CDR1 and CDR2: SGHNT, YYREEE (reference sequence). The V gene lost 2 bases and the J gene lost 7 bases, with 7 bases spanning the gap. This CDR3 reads CASSLLVNEQFF. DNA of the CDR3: TGTGCCAGCAGCTTACTAGTGAATGAGCAGTTCTTC.